The 13 T cell receptor beta chains in this list originate from one sample, sequenced in a study of neoadjuvant anti-PD-1 for oral cavity cancer. Libraries were prepared by immunoSEQ multiplex PCR; TCRdb keeps only in-frame clonotypes and omits some of them. The sample carries about 61,000 clones, 65% to 80% recorded once. The specimen was PBMCs, collected before nivolumab (anti-PD-1) treatment. The receptors originated from a person aged 40 to 85 with oral cavity squamous cell carcinoma.

Sample share makes this clone medium-sized. The chain employs TRBV6-5 and TRBJ2-1, with D uncertain. The V gene's germline CDR1 is MNHEY and CDR2 SVGAGI. The CDR3 extends over 14 amino acids. V was shortened by 2 bases and J by 4 bases, with 9 bases between the two germline ends. The chain's CDR3 is CASSYQHPYNEQFF. The CDR3 DNA sequence: TGTGCCAGCAGTTACCAGCATCCGTACAATGAGCAGTTCTTC.

Only one count was recorded for this clone. This chain connects TRBV6-6 to TRBJ2-3, with D unresolved. CDR3 length: 14 amino acids. V shed 2 bases and J shed 0 bases, with 6 bases lying between them. Germline CDR1 is MNHNY and CDR2 is SVGAGI (reference sequence). CDR3 sequence (DNA): TGTGCCAGCAGTTACCCCGGGAGCACAGATACGCAGTATTTT. Translating it yields CASSYPGSTDTQYF.

The chain joins TRBV27 to TRBJ2-7; no clear D gene. This CDR3 spans 13 amino acids. V shed 2 bases and J shed 0 bases, with 5 bases lying between them. The germline V gene has CDR1 MNHEY and CDR2 SMNVEV (reference sequence). The CDR3, as DNA: TGTGCCAGCAGTTTAGTGAGCTCCTACGAGCAGTACTTC. Translated, it gives CASSLVSSYEQYF.

V and J are TRBV29-1 and TRBJ1-2; possibly TRBD1 for D (6 bases). Trimming removed 7 bases at V and 5 bases at J, with 14 bases between. Germline loops: CDR1 SQVTM, CDR2 ANQGSEA. This CDR3 has 12 amino acids. In nucleotides, the CDR3 is TGCAGCGCTGGAGGGCAGGGGTATGGCTACACCTTC. This translates into CSAGGQGYGYTF.

V usage is TRBV9 and J usage is TRBJ2-7; tentative D call: TRBD1 (5 bases). The CDR3 covers 13 residues. Germline V gives CDR1 SGDLS, CDR2 YYNGEE. Trimming stripped 3 bases from V and 4 bases from J, with 11 bases between. CDR3 in DNA: TGTGCCAGCAGCGGATCAGGGTGGTACGAGCAGTACTTC. This translates into CASSGSGWYEQYF.

V usage is TRBV30 and J usage is TRBJ1-2; D ambiguous. CDR1 is GTSNPN and CDR2 is SVGIG in the germline V gene (reference sequence). Trimming pared 1 base from V and 7 bases from J, leaving 4 bases between. The CDR3 is made up of 10 amino acids. The chain's CDR3 is CAWSGRGYTF. In nucleotides, the CDR3 is TGTGCCTGGAGTGGTCGTGGCTACACCTTC.

This clone was observed a few times. The gene calls are TRBV18 and TRBJ1-1; D uncertain. The V end lost 5 bases, the J end lost 1 base, and 5 bases lay between the germline ends. Per the germline V gene, CDR1 is KGHSH and CDR2 is LQKENI. This CDR3 contains 12 residues. The CDR3 here is CASSTSNTEAFF. In DNA, the CDR3 is TGTGCCAGCTCAACCTCGAACACTGAAGCTTTCTTT.

The gene calls are TRBV5-6 and TRBJ1-4; D is possibly TRBD1 (5 bases). Germline CDR1 reads SGHDT; CDR2 reads YYEEEE. V dropped 0 bases and J dropped 4 bases, with 7 bases sitting between them. The CDR3 runs 14 residues. The CDR3 is CASSLGQINEKLFF. The DNA of the CDR3 is TGTGCCAGCAGCTTGGGACAGATTAATGAAAAACTGTTTTTT. Together with reference TRBV5-6 and TRBJ1-4, the CDR3 gives the full variable domain: DAGVTQSPTHLIKTRGQQVTLRCSPKSGHDTVSWYQQALGQGPQFIFQYYEEEERQRGNFPDRFSGHQFPNYSSELNVNALLLGDSALYLCASSLGQINEKLFFGSGTQLSVL.

This chain joins TRBV14 and TRBJ1-2; 7 positions match TRBD1. The CDR3 contains 13 residues. Trimming took 2 bases from V and 7 from J; bases not matched to a gene: 4. Looked up from germline, CDR1 is SGHDN and CDR2 is FVKESK. This chain's CDR3 is CASSQQQGTGYTF. The CDR3 bases are TGTGCCAGCAGCCAACAACAGGGGACTGGCTACACCTTC.

The genes are TRBV5-1 and TRBJ2-1, with a tentative D call TRBD1 (6 bases). Per the germline V gene, CDR1 is SGHRS and CDR2 is YFSETQ. The CDR3 covers 15 residues. V lost 4 bases to trimming and J lost 5 bases, with 16 bases between them. CDR3 region: CASSNLGGKNNEQFF. For the CDR3, the DNA is TGCGCCAGCAGCAATCTAGGGGGAAAGAACAATGAGCAGTTCTTC.

The chain combines TRBV19 with TRBJ1-1; D gene unclear. Trimming took off 5 bases at V and 0 bases at J, with 13 bases between the two ends. CDR3 length equals 15 residues. Per the germline V gene, CDR1 is LNHDA and CDR2 is SQIVND (reference sequence). In nucleotides, the CDR3 is TGTGCCAGTAGTCCCCCCCCCGCAGTGAACACTGAAGCTTTCTTT. Its protein product is CASSPPPAVNTEAFF.

This chain uses TRBV28 with TRBJ2-7; perhaps TRBD2 as D (5 bases). Germline lookup yields CDR1 MDHEN and CDR2 SYDVKM. This CDR3 has 15 residues. V was clipped by 3 bases and J by 5 bases, with 17 bases between them. Here the CDR3 DNA reads TGTGCCAGCAGTTTTCATGGTCCCCGGAGGCACGAGCAGTACTTC. Its translation is CASSFHGPRRHEQYF.

This clone was seen a single time. The genes are TRBV19 and TRBJ1-4; the match to TRBD1 covers 11 bases. Germline V gene data show CDR1 as LNHDA and CDR2 as SQIVND (reference sequence). This CDR3 comprises 14 residues. V lost 4 bases, J lost 7 bases, and 2 bases stayed unmatched. The CDR3 protein is CASSTGQGVEKLFF. CDR3 sequence (DNA): TGTGCCAGTAGTACGGGACAGGGGGTTGAAAAACTGTTTTTT.